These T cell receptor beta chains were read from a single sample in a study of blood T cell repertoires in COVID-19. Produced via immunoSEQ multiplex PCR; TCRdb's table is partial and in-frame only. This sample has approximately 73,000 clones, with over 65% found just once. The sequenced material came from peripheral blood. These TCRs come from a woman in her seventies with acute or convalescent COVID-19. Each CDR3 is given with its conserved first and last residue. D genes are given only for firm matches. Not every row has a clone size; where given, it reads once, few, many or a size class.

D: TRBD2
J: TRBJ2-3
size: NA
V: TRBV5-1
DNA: TGCGCCAGCAGCCCTGGACTAGCGGGAGATACGCAGTATTTT
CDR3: CASSPGLAGDTQYF

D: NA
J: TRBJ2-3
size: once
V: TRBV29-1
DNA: TGCAGCACTTCCGACAGTCCCGACCGGAATACGCAGTATTTT
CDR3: CSTSDSPDRNTQYF

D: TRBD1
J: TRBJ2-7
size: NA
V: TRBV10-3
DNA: TGTGCCATTAGATTCCGGGACAGCTCCTACGAGCAGTACTTC
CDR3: CAIRFRDSSYEQYF

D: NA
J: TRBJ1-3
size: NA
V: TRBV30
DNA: TGTGCCTGGACAGGGGTTCCCGGAAACACCATATATTTT
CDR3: CAWTGVPGNTIYF

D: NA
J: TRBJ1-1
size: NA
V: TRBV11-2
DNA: TGTGCCAGCAGCTCCCAGGGAATGGGAACTGAAGCTTTCTTT
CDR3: CASSSQGMGTEAFF

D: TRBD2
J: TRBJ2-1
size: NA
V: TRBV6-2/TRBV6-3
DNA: TGTGCCAGCAGTTACTCAGGACTAGCGGGAGGAGATGAGCAGTTCTTC
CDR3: CASSYSGLAGGDEQFF

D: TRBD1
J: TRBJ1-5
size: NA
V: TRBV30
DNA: TGTGCCTGGAGAGACACCGGGACAGGTTCTAATCAGCCCCAGCATTTT
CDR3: CAWRDTGTGSNQPQHF

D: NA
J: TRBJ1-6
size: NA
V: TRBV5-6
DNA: TGTGCCAGCAGCCCGTTTTCCTATAATTCACCCCTCCACTTT
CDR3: CASSPFSYNSPLHF

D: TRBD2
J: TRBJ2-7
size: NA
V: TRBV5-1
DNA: TGCGCCAGCAGCTTGAGGAGCGGGGAAGTTCACGAGCAGTACTTC
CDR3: CASSLRSGEVHEQYF

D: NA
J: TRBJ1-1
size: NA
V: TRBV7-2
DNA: TGTGCCAGCAGCCAGAGATCCACAGGATTCAACACTGAAGCTTTCTTT
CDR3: CASSQRSTGFNTEAFF

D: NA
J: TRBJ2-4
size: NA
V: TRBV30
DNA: TGTGCCTGGGGGGGACCGGACAGTATTCAGTACTTC
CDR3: CAWGGPDSIQYF

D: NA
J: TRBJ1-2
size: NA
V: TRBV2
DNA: TGTGCCAGCCGGGGGACCGCGACTAACTATGGCTACACCTTC
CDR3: CASRGTATNYGYTF

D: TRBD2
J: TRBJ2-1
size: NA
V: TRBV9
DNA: TGTGCCAGCAGCGCCGGGACTAGCGGGAGTAGGTCCTACAATGAGCAGTTCTTC
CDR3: CASSAGTSGSRSYNEQFF